This is a list of T cell receptor beta chains from one sample in a study of blood T cell repertoires in COVID-19. Some clones are missing from TCRdb's copy, which holds only in-frame ones; the method was immunoSEQ multiplex PCR. The data contain roughly 200,000 clones, roughly 89% of them singletons. The source material was peripheral blood. The receptors derive from a man aged 55 to 70 who had recovered from COVID-19. Both conserved end residues are part of each CDR3. A D gene is named only where the DNA matches it firmly. Some rows have no size entry. The others give once, few or many, or a class for an expanded clone.

>TRBJ1-2|14|NA|TRBV3-1/TRBV3-2|NA
TGTGCCAGCAGCCAAGCGAGGGTTAGCTATGGCTACACCTTC
CASSQARVSYGYTF
>TRBJ1-2|14|NA|TRBV5-1|NA
TGCGCCAGCAGCTTGGGACAGGAAATCTATGGCTACACCTTC
CASSLGQEIYGYTF
>TRBJ2-7|14|NA|TRBV7-9|NA
TGTGCCAGCAGCAAGTCCGGGATCCTCCCCGAGCAGTACTTC
CASSKSGILPEQYF
>TRBJ1-1|14|NA|TRBV10-3|NA
TGTGCCATCAGTGTTGAAGCCATGAACACTGAAGCTTTCTTT
CAISVEAMNTEAFF
>TRBJ2-3|16|NA|TRBV6-2/TRBV6-3|TRBD2
TGTGCCAGCAGTTACTCGTGGCGGGGGAGGACAGATACGCAGTATTTT
CASSYSWRGRTDTQYF
>TRBJ1-5|16|NA|TRBV5-5|NA
TGTGCCAGCAGGCAGAGCGAACTGACTGGCAATCAGCCCCAGCATTTT
CASRQSELTGNQPQHF
>TRBJ1-2|13|NA|TRBV28|TRBD1
TGTGCCATCCCGGGACAGTCTAACTATGGCTACACCTTC
CAIPGQSNYGYTF
>TRBJ1-2|15|NA|TRBV28|TRBD1
TGTGCCAGCAGTTCTTCCGGGACAGTAATCTATGGCTACACCTTC
CASSSSGTVIYGYTF
>TRBJ1-1|16|NA|TRBV12-5|TRBD1
TGTGCTAGTGGTTTTATGCTGACAGGGAAGTACACTGAAGCTTTCTTT
CASGFMLTGKYTEAFF
>TRBJ1-1|12|NA|TRBV6-5|NA
TGTGCCAGCGGACAGAGGAACACTGAAGCTTTCTTT
CASGQRNTEAFF
>TRBJ2-1|15|once|TRBV5-1|TRBD2
TGCGCCAGCAGCTTGGTAGTAGCGGGGGGTGAGGAGCAGTTCTTC
CASSLVVAGGEEQFF
>TRBJ1-1|14|NA|TRBV6-5|NA
TGTGCCAGCGCTATATCCAGGTGGAACACTGAAGCTTTCTTT
CASAISRWNTEAFF